The 2 T cell receptor beta chains below come from one sample, sequenced in a study of shared clonotypes between healthy human individuals. Here immunoSEQ multiplex PCR was the method, and the copy in TCRdb shows in-frame clones only, minus some. This sample has about 2,100,000 clones, with about 92% found just once. Only CD45RO-negative cells positively selected for CCR7 counted as naive CD8 cells, so terminally differentiated effector memory CD45RA+ cells were excluded. The sequenced material came from naive CD8+ T cells from PBMCs. These receptors all come from a man aged 18-30 years in good health. Some clones in this sample may be carry-over from other donors' samples.

The chain joins TRBV10-2 to TRBJ2-1; 13 bases align to TRBD2. This CDR3 contains 16 residues. The germline CDR1 and CDR2 sequences are WSHSY and SAAADI. The ends lost 7 bases at V and 8 bases at J; junction bases unmatched: 11. CDR3 in amino acids: CASNLGGLAGDYEQFF. The CDR3 DNA reads as TGCGCCAGCAACCTCGGAGGACTAGCGGGAGACTATGAGCAGTTCTTC.

The chain uses TRBV7-9 and TRBJ2-7; TRBD2 aligns across 8 bases. Germline loops: CDR1 SEHNR, CDR2 FQNEAQ (reference sequence). The CDR3 spans 15 residues. J gave up 6 bases and V 5 bases, and 12 bases lay outside the gene matches. Here the CDR3 DNA reads TGTGCCAGCAGCCCCGGGTCGGGAGGGCAGCGCGAGCAGTACTTC. Protein sequence: CASSPGSGGQREQYF.